The rows below give T cell receptor beta chains drawn from one sample of a study of blood T cell repertoires in COVID-19. Clones were read by immunoSEQ multiplex PCR, and TCRdb kept only the in-frame ones, dropping some. The table shows around 75,000 clones, with less than 85% occurring only once. The material sequenced was peripheral blood. These receptors came from a woman older than 75 with active or convalescent COVID-19. Each CDR3 is given with its conserved first and last residue. A D gene is named only where the DNA matches it firmly. The listing skips clone size in some rows; elsewhere it reads once, few, many or a size class.

D	size	J	V	CDR3	DNA
NA	NA	TRBJ1-5	TRBV4-2	CASSQDPGNNQPQHF	TGTGCCAGCAGCCAAGATCCAGGGAACAATCAGCCCCAGCATTTT
TRBD2	NA	TRBJ2-5	TRBV15	CATSREWGRAETQYF	TGTGCCACCAGCAGAGAGTGGGGGAGGGCGGAGACCCAGTACTTC
TRBD2	NA	TRBJ2-1	TRBV4-3	CASSQGSSGLLYNEQFF	TGCGCCAGCAGCCAGGGATCTAGCGGCCTCCTCTACAATGAGCAGTTCTTC
NA	NA	TRBJ1-1	TRBV12-3/TRBV12-4	CASSPLHTEAFF	TGTGCCAGCAGTCCCCTCCACACTGAAGCTTTCTTT
NA	once	TRBJ1-2	TRBV6-2/TRBV6-3	CASSYSPGVYGYTF	TGTGCCAGCAGTTACTCTCCAGGGGTCTATGGCTACACCTTC
TRBD2	NA	TRBJ2-1	TRBV4-1	CASSQGLAGGPRRNEQFF	TGCGCCAGCAGCCAAGGTCTAGCGGGAGGGCCAAGGAGAAATGAGCAGTTCTTC
TRBD2	NA	TRBJ2-2	TRBV7-2	CASSLLAGRYGELFF	TGTGCCAGCAGCCTCCTAGCGGGAAGGTACGGGGAGCTGTTTTTT
TRBD1	NA	TRBJ1-4	TRBV5-1	CASSFQGAQNEKLFF	TGCGCCAGCAGCTTTCAGGGGGCGCAAAATGAAAAACTGTTTTTT
NA	once	TRBJ2-7	TRBV10-3	CAISNPSPRGYEQYF	TGTGCCATCAGTAACCCCTCCCCTAGAGGTTACGAGCAGTACTTC
NA	NA	TRBJ2-3	TRBV20-1	CSARTSDTQYF	TGCAGTGCTAGGACATCAGATACGCAGTATTTT
TRBD1	NA	TRBJ1-6	TRBV10-2	CASMGQGSYNSPLHF	TGCGCCAGCATGGGACAGGGCTCCTATAATTCACCCCTCCACTTT
NA	NA	TRBJ2-6	TRBV4-3	CASSPLRSSGANVLTF	TGCGCCAGCAGCCCCCTCCGGTCCTCTGGGGCCAACGTCCTGACTTTC
NA	once	TRBJ2-3	TRBV6-5	CASSLRQGTDTQYF	TGTGCCAGCAGTTTGCGACAGGGCACAGATACGCAGTATTTT
TRBD2	NA	TRBJ2-1	TRBV7-2	CASSSPGGGSYNEQFF	TGTGCCAGCAGCTCTCCTGGGGGGGGTTCCTACAATGAGCAGTTCTTC
NA	few	TRBJ2-7	TRBV5-6	CASSSKMISRVREQYF	TGTGCCAGCAGCTCCAAGATGATATCCAGGGTCCGCGAGCAGTACTTC
NA	NA	TRBJ1-5	TRBV2	CASLPARGRYSNQPQHF	TGTGCCAGCCTCCCAGCTCGAGGGAGATATAGCAATCAGCCCCAGCATTTT